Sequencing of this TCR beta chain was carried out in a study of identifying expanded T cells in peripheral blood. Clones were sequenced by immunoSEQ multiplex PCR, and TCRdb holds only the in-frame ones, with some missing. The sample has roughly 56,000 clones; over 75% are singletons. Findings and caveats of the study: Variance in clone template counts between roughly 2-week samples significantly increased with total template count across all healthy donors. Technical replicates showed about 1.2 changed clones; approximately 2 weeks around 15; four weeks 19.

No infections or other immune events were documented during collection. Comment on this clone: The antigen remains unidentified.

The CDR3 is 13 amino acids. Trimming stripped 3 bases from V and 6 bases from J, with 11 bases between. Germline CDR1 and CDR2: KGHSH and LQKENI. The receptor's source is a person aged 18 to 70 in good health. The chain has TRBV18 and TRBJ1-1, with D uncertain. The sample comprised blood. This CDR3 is CASSPATSPEAFF. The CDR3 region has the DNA TGTGCCAGCTCACCGGCTACCTCACCTGAAGCTTTCTTT.